This passage covers 5 T cell receptor beta chains from one sample sequenced in a study of OX40 agonist ivuxolimab in advanced cancers. Sequencing was performed with immunoSEQ multiplex PCR; in TCRdb, only in-frame clones are kept and a portion is missing. The sample has about 73,000 clones; around nine tenths are singletons. The specimen comprised CD4+ or CD8+ T cells sorted from blood, sampled in a trial of the OX40 agonist ivuxolimab. These receptors were collected from an adult with an advanced solid tumor such as melanoma, head and neck, liver or kidney cancer.

V gene TRBV7-9 combines with J gene TRBJ1-1; no reliable D call. CDR1 SEHNR and CDR2 FQNEAQ come from the germline V gene (reference sequence). V lost 5 bases and J lost 11, with 15 bases in between. CDR3 length: 12 amino acids. The chain's CDR3 is CASSPDVQLAFF. In DNA, the CDR3 is TGTGCCAGCAGCCCCGATGTCCAGCTCGCTTTCTTT.

The chain recombines TRBV7-2 with TRBJ1-2, with 8 nucleotides matching TRBD1. Germline trimming cut 1 base from V and 4 bases from J; bases unmatched to any gene: 2. CDR3 length: 14 residues. Germline values: CDR1 SGHTA, CDR2 FQGNSA. In nucleotides, the CDR3 is TGTGCCAGCAGCTTAGGAACAGGGGGCTATGGCTACACCTTC. Its protein is CASSLGTGGYGYTF.

This clone showed up just a few times. The rearrangement uses TRBV19 and TRBJ1-2; TRBD1 agrees at 8 bases. V trimming: 3 bases; J trimming: 0 bases; junction bases outside the gene matches: 3. The germline CDR1 and CDR2 sequences are LNHDA and SQIVND (reference sequence). This CDR3 contains 15 residues. CDR3 sequence (DNA): TGTGCCAGTAGTATTGGACAGGGCCCTAACTATGGCTACACCTTC. Its protein product is CASSIGQGPNYGYTF.

V usage is TRBV5-4 and J usage is TRBJ1-5; 8 bases are shared with TRBD1. The germline V gene encodes CDR1 SGHNT and CDR2 YYREEE (reference sequence). J gave up 7 bases and V 2 bases, and 8 bases lay outside the gene matches. The CDR3 runs 15 residues. The CDR3 is CASSFLTGANQPQHF. CDR3 DNA: TGTGCCAGCAGCTTCTTGACAGGGGCTAACCAGCCCCAGCATTTT.

This sequence joins TRBV15 and TRBJ2-1; 10 nucleotides align to TRBD2. This CDR3 spans 15 amino acids. Germline values: CDR1 LNHNV, CDR2 YYDKDF (reference sequence). Unmatched junction bases numbered 6, after V lost 5 bases and J lost 5 bases. The CDR3 is CATSPGTSVNNEQFF. The CDR3 DNA is TGTGCCACCAGCCCCGGGACTAGCGTAAACAATGAGCAGTTCTTC.